Listed below are T cell receptor beta chains from one sample, sequenced in a study of blood T cell repertoires in COVID-19. Profiling relied on immunoSEQ multiplex PCR, and the TCRdb table lists in-frame clones only, not all of them. Among approximately 210,000 clones, around nine tenths were seen once, and the ten largest hold 5.5% to 7%. The material sequenced was peripheral blood. The receptor source for this set is a middle-aged woman who had recovered from COVID-19. The conserved cysteine and the conserved F or W are not part of the CDR3 here.

V gene	J gene	CDR3 protein
TRBV7-8	TRBJ2-2	ASSPRETGELF
TRBV5-1	TRBJ2-1	ASSPGQGNEQF
TRBV3-1/TRBV3-2	TRBJ2-3	ASSQTPLAGGPEDTQY
TRBV6-5	TRBJ2-5	ASIRPGLAGETQY
TRBV9	TRBJ1-2	ASSVAYSGGGGYT
TRBV9	TRBJ1-6	ASSVGGDNSPLH
TRBV7-2	TRBJ2-1	ASSPSQGKVEF
TRBV19	TRBJ1-5	ASSWAGGQVGNQPQH
TRBV27	TRBJ2-2	ASSLSGAKTGELF
TRBV6-6	TRBJ2-4	ASSPPIRMTGAKNIQY
TRBV25-1	TRBJ2-2	ASGRTGSAYGELF
TRBV14	TRBJ1-2	ASSQEPVGDGYT
TRBV27	TRBJ1-2	ASSPPLSGTGVGYT
TRBV4-2	TRBJ2-7	ASSQDLPKPGLAGEIPYEQY
TRBV5-6	TRBJ2-1	ASSFSSEQF
TRBV19	TRBJ2-7	ASSRTSGVSYEQY
TRBV2	TRBJ2-1	ASSGDYEQF
TRBV3-1/TRBV3-2	TRBJ1-4	ASSQHQANEKLF
TRBV5-1	TRBJ2-2	ASSTSGRNTGELF
TRBV5-3	TRBJ1-1	ARSMGQGPGTEAF
TRBV30	TRBJ2-3	AWSVLDSDSTDTQY
TRBV6-2/TRBV6-3	TRBJ2-7	ASSNTYEQY
TRBV6-2/TRBV6-3	TRBJ1-2	ASSGGTTSDWGYGYT
TRBV11-2	TRBJ2-1	ASSLDAFSYNEQF
TRBV18	TRBJ1-5	ASSPPAGGGNQPQH
TRBV28	TRBJ2-7	ATRVEGTYEQY
TRBV2	TRBJ2-1	ASSGNSGGEEQF
TRBV7-2	TRBJ2-3	ASSYSGSPDTQY
TRBV3-1/TRBV3-2	TRBJ1-1	ASSQGFGREAEAF
TRBV12-3/TRBV12-4	TRBJ2-5	ASRQGGETQY
TRBV5-5	TRBJ2-5	ASSLGLAGGQETQY
TRBV5-1	TRBJ1-1	ASSSGQATMNTEAF
TRBV2	TRBJ2-3	ASCYDKGRGTDTQY
TRBV6-6	TRBJ2-7	ASSYRGVGEQY
TRBV28	TRBJ1-1	ASRHRNTEAF
TRBV6-5	TRBJ1-1	ASSYGGGTEAF
TRBV19	TRBJ1-1	ASSSGQGGTEAF